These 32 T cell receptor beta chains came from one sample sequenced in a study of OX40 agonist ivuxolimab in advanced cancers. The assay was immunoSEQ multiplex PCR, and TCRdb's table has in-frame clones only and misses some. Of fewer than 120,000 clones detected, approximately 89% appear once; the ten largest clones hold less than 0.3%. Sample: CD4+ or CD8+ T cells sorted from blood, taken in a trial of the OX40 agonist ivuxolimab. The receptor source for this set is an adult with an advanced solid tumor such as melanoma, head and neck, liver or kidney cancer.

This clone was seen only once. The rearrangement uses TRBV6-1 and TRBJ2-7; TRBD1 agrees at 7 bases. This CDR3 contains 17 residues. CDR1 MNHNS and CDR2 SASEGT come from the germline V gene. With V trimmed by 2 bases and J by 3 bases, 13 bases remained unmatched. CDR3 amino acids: CASSERGQTSAGYEQYF. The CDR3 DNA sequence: TGTGCCAGCAGTGAAAGGGGACAGACCTCGGCCGGCTACGAGCAGTACTTC.

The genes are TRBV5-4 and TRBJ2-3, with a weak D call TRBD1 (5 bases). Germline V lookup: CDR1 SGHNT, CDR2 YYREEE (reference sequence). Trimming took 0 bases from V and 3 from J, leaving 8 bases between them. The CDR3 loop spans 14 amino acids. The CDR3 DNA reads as TGTGCCAGCAGCTTGGGGGGCGAAACAGATACGCAGTATTTT. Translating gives CASSLGGETDTQYF.

CDR3 residues: CASSFASGAFSYEQYF. CDR3 coding DNA: TGTGCCAGCAGCTTCGCTAGCGGGGCCTTCTCCTACGAGCAGTACTTC. J is TRBJ2-7 and V is TRBV7-2; 9 positions match TRBD2. Germline V lookup: CDR1 SGHTA, CDR2 FQGNSA. The junction had 6 bases not matched to a gene; V was cut back by 3 bases and J by 0 bases. This CDR3 is built from 16 residues.

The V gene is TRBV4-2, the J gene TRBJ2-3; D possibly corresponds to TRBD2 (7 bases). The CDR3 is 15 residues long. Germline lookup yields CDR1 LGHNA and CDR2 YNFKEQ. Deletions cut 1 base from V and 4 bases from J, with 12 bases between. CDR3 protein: CASSQGGGGPDTQYF. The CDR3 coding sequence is TGTGCCAGCAGCCAAGGTGGGGGGGGCCCAGATACGCAGTATTTT.

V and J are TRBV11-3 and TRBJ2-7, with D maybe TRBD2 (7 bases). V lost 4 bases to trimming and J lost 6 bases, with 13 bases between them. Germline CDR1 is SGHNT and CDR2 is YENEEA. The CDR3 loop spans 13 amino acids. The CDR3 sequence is CASSSPGGLEQYF. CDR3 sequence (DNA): TGTGCCAGCAGCTCCCCGGGGGGCCTCGAGCAGTACTTC.

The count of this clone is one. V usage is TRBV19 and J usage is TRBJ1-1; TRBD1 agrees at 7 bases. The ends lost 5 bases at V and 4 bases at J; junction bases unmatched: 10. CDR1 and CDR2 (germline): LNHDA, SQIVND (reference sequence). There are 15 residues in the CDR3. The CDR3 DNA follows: TGTGCCAGTAGTCGGACAGGCCCAATCGTCACTGAAGCTTTCTTT. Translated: CASSRTGPIVTEAFF.

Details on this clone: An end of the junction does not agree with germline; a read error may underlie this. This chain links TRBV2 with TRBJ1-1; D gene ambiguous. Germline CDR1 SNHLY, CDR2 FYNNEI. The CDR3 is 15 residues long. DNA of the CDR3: TGTGCCAGCAGTGGAGTACGCGGTTGGAACACTGAAGTTTTCTTT. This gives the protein CASSGVRGWNTEVFF.

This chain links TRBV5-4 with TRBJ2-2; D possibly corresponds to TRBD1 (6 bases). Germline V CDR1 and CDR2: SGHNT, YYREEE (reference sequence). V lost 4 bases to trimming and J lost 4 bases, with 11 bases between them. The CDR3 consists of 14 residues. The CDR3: CASSVDSTTGELFF. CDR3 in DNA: TGTGCCAGCAGCGTGGACAGCACCACCGGGGAGCTGTTTTTT.

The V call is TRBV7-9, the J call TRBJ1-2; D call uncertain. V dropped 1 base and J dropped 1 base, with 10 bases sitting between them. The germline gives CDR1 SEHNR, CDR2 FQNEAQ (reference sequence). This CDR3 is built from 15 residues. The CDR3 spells CASSLEWRNNYGYTF. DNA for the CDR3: TGTGCCAGCAGCTTAGAGTGGCGGAATAACTATGGCTACACCTTC.

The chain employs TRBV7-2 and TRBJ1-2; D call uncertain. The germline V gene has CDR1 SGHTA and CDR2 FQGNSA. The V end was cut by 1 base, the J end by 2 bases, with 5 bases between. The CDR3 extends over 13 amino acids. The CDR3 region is CASSLGGNYGYTF. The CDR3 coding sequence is TGTGCCAGCAGCTTAGGCGGGAACTATGGCTACACCTTC. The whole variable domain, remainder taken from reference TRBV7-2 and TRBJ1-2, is GAGVSQSPSNKVTEKGKDVELRCDPISGHTALYWYRQSLGQGLEFLIYFQGNSAPDKSGLPSDRFSAERTGGSVSTLTIQRTQQEDSAVYLCASSLGGNYGYTFGSGTRLTVV.

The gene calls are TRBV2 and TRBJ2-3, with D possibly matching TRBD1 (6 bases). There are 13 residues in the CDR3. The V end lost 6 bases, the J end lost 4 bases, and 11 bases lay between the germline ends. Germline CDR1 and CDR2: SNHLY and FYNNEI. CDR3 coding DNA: TGTGCCAGCAGCGCGGCAGGGGCAGATACGCAGTATTTT. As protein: CASSAAGADTQYF.

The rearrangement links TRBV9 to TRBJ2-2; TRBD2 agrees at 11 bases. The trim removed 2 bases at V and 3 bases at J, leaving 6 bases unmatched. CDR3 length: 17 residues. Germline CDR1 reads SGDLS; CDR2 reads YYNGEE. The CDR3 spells CASSVDAGLADTGELFF. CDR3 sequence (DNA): TGTGCCAGCAGCGTTGACGCGGGACTAGCGGACACCGGGGAGCTGTTTTTT.

CDR3 sequence reads: CASSLMSQPQHF. The DNA for the CDR3 is TGTGCCAGCAGTTTAATGAGCCAGCCCCAGCATTTT. This rearrangement joins TRBV28 to TRBJ1-5; D ambiguous. V lost 2 bases, J lost 7 bases, and 6 bases lay in between. The CDR3 length is 12 residues. Looked up from germline, CDR1 is MDHEN and CDR2 is SYDVKM.

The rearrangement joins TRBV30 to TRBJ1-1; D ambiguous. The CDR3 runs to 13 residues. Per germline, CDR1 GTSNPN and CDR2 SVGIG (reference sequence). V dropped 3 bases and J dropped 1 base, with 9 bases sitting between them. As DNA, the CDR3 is TGTGCCTGGAGGGGGAGGTGGAACACTGAAGCTTTCTTT. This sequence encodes CAWRGRWNTEAFF. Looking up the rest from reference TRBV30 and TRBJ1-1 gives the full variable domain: SQTIHQWPATLVQPVGSPLSLECTVEGTSNPNLYWYRQAAGRGLQLLFYSVGIGQISSEVPQNLSASRPQDRQFILSSKKLLLSDSGFYLCAWRGRWNTEAFFGQGTRLTVV.

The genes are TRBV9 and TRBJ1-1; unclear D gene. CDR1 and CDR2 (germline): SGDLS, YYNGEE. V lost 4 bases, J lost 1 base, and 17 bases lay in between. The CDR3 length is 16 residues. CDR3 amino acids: CASSPFAGVGNTEAFF. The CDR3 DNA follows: TGTGCCAGCAGCCCGTTTGCGGGAGTGGGGAACACTGAAGCTTTCTTT.

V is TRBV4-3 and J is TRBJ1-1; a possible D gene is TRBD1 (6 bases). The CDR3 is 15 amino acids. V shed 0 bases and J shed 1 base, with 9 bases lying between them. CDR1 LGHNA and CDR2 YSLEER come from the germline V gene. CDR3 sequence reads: CASSQDPGENTEAFF. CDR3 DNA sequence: TGCGCCAGCAGCCAAGATCCAGGGGAGAACACTGAAGCTTTCTTT.

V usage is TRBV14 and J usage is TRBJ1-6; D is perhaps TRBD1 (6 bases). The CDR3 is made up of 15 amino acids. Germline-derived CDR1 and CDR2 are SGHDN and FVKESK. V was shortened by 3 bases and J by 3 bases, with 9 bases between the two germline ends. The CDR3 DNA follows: TGTGCCAGCAGCCAGGCCAGGGGCTATAATTCACCCCTCCACTTT. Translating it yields CASSQARGYNSPLHF.

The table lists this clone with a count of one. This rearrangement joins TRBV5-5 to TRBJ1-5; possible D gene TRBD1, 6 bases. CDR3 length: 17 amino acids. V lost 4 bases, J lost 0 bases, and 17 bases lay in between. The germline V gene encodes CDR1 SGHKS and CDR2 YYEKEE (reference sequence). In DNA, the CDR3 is TGTGCCAGCAGCCTGAAAGGACAGACTGATAGCAATCAGCCCCAGCATTTT. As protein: CASSLKGQTDSNQPQHF.

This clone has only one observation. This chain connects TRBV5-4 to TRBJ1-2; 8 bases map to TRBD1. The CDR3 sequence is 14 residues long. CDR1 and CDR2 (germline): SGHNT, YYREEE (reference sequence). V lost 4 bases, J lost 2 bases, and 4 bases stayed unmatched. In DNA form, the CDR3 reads TGTGCCAGCAGCACCGGACAGGGAAACTATGGCTACACCTTC. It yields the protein CASSTGQGNYGYTF.

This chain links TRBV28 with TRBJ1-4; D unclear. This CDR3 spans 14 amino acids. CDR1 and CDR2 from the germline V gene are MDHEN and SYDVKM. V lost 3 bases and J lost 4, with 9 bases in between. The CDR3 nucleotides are TGTGCCAGCAGTTTGCTTACAGATAATGAAAAACTGTTTTTT. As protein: CASSLLTDNEKLFF. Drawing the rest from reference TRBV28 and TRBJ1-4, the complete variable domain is DVKVTQSSRYLVKRTGEKVFLECVQDMDHENMFWYRQDPGLGLRLIYFSYDVKMKEKGDIPEGYSVSREKKERFSLILESASTNQTSMYLCASSLLTDNEKLFFGSGTQLSVL.

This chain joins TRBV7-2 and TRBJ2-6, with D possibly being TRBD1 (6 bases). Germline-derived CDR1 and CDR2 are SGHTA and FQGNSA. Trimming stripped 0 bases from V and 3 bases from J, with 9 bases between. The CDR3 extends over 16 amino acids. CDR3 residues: CASSLAAGVGANVLTF. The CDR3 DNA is TGTGCCAGCAGCTTAGCGGCAGGGGTTGGGGCCAACGTCCTGACTTTC.

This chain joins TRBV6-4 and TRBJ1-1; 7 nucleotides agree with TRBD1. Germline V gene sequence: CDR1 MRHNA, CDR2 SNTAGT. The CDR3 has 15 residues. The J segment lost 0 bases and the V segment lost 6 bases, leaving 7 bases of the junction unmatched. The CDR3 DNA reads TGTGCCAGCAGCCGGGACAGTATATTGAACACTGAAGCTTTCTTT. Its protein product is CASSRDSILNTEAFF.

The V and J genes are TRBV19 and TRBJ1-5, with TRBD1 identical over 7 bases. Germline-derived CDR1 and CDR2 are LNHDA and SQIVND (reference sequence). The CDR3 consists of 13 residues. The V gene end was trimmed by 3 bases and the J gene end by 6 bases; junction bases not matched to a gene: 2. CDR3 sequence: CASSMRGRQPQHF. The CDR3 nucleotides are TGTGCCAGTAGTATGAGGGGGCGTCAGCCCCAGCATTTT.

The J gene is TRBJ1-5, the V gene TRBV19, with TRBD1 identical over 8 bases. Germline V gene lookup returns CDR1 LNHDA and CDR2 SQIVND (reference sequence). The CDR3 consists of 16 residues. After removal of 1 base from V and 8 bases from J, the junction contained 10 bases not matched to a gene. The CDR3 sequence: CASSIGGARGLEPQHF. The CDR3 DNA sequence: TGTGCCAGTAGTATAGGGGGGGCCAGGGGGCTGGAGCCCCAGCATTTT.

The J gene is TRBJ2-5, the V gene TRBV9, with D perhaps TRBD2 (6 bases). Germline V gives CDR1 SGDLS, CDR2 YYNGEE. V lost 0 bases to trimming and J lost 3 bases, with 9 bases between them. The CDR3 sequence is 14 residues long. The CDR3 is CASSVDPGEETQYF. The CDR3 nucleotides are TGTGCCAGCAGCGTAGACCCGGGGGAAGAGACCCAGTACTTC. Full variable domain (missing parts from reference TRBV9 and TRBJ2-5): DSGVTQTPKHLITATGQRVTLRCSPRSGDLSVYWYQQSLDQGLQFLIQYYNGEERAKGNILERFSAQQFPDLHSELNLSSLELGDSALYFCASSVDPGEETQYFGPGTRLLVL.

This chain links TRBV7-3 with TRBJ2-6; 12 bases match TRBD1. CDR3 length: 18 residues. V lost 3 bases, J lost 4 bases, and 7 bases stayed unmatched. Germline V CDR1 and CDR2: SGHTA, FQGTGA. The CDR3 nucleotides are TGTGCCAGCAGCTTCGGGACAGGGGGCCTCTCCGGGGCCAACGTCCTGACTTTC. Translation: CASSFGTGGLSGANVLTF.

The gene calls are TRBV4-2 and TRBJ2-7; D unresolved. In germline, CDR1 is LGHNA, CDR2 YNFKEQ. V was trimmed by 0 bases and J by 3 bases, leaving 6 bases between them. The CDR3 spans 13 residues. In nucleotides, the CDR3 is TGTGCCAGCAGCCAAGATCTAAGCTACGAGCAGTACTTC. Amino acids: CASSQDLSYEQYF.

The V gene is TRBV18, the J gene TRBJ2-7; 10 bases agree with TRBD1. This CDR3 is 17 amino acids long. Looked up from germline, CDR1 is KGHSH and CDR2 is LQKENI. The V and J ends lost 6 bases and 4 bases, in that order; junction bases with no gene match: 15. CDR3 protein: CASSLDYGQGGRYEQYF. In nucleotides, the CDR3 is TGTGCCAGCTCTCTTGATTACGGACAGGGGGGGAGATACGAGCAGTACTTC.

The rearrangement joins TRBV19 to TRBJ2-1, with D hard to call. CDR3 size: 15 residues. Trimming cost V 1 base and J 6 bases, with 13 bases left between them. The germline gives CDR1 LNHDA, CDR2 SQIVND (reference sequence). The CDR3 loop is CASSIVWPSGNEQFF. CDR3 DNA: TGTGCCAGTAGTATAGTTTGGCCCTCAGGCAATGAGCAGTTCTTC. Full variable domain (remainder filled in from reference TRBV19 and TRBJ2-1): DGGITQSPKYLFRKEGQNVTLSCEQNLNHDAMYWYRQDPGQGLRLIYYSQIVNDFQKGDIAEGYSVSREKKESFPLTVTSAQKNPTAFYLCASSIVWPSGNEQFFGPGTRLTVL.

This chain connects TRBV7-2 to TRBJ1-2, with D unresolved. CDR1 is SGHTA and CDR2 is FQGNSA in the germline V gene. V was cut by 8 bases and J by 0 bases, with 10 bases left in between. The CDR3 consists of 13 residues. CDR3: CASLSHSNYGYTF. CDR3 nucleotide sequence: TGTGCCAGCCTAAGCCACTCTAACTATGGCTACACCTTC.

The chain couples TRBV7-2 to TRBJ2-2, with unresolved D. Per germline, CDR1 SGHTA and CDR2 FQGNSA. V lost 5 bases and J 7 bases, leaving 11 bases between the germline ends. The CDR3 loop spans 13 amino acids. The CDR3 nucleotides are TGTGCCAGCAGCCGTATAAGAGACGGGGAGCTGTTTTTT. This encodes CASSRIRDGELFF.

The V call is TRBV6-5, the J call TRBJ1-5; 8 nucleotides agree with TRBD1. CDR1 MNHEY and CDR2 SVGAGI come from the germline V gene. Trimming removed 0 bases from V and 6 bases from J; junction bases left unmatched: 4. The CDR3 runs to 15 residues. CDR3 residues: CASSYSGQGSQPQHF. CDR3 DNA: TGTGCCAGCAGTTACTCCGGACAGGGTAGTCAGCCCCAGCATTTT.